What follows are 12 T cell receptor beta chains derived from one specimen sequenced in a study of cytomegalovirus exposure and HLA in healthy donors. The PCR ran on 60 Vbeta and 13 Jbeta primers. The table came from immunoSEQ multiplex PCR; TCRdb's copy has only in-frame clones and leaves some out. Of some 150,000 clones in the sample, approximately 76% are singletons; the top ten hold over 1.1%. What was sequenced was PBMCs. The receptor source for this set is a man in his fifties or sixties in good health and CMV-seronegative.

CDR3 nucleotides: TGTGCCAGTAGTATCGCTTACGGGGAGACCCAGTACTTC. Amino acid sequence: CASSIAYGETQYF. V usage is TRBV19 and J usage is TRBJ2-5; D is ambiguous. From germline, CDR1 is LNHDA and CDR2 SQIVND (reference sequence). The germline V and J ends were trimmed by 3 bases and 5 bases, with 10 bases remaining between them. The CDR3 contains 13 residues. Using reference TRBV19 and TRBJ2-5 for the parts outside the CDR3, the full variable domain is DGGITQSPKYLFRKEGQNVTLSCEQNLNHDAMYWYRQDPGQGLRLIYYSQIVNDFQKGDIAEGYSVSREKKESFPLTVTSAQKNPTAFYLCASSIAYGETQYFGPGTRLLVL.

The rearrangement links TRBV27 to TRBJ2-5, with 10 bases that match TRBD1. The V gene end was trimmed by 9 bases and the J gene end by 3 bases; junction bases not matched to a gene: 7. Germline CDR1 reads MNHEY; CDR2 reads SMNVEV (reference sequence). The CDR3 has 14 amino acids. The CDR3 DNA reads TGTGCCAGTAATTCGACAGGGGGCAAAGAGACCCAGTACTTC. It encodes CASNSTGGKETQYF.

This clone came up a few times. This chain uses TRBV28 with TRBJ2-7, with TRBD2 matching over 10 bases. Looked up from germline, CDR1 is MDHEN and CDR2 is SYDVKM. Germline trimming cut 5 bases from V and 4 bases from J; bases unmatched to any gene: 8. The CDR3 consists of 15 residues. In nucleotides, the CDR3 is TGTGCCAGCAGTCCACCCGGGACTAGCGTATACGAGCAGTACTTC. Amino acid sequence: CASSPPGTSVYEQYF.

The chain combines TRBV6-5 with TRBJ1-3; a possible D gene is TRBD1 (5 bases). Per the germline V gene, CDR1 is MNHEY and CDR2 is SVGAGI. CDR3 size: 15 residues. V lost 1 base and J lost 8, with 15 bases in between. The chain's CDR3 is CASSYWSTGGDTIYF. The CDR3 DNA reads TGTGCCAGCAGTTACTGGTCTACTGGGGGGGACACCATATATTTT.

This sequence joins TRBV5-1 and TRBJ2-3; 14 bases agree with TRBD2. V shed 4 bases, J shed 0 bases, and the junction held 10 bases outside the gene matches. In germline, CDR1 is SGHRS, CDR2 YFSETQ. The CDR3 loop spans 19 amino acids. The CDR3 region is CASSPGLAGVDDSTDTQYF. CDR3 DNA: TGCGCCAGCAGCCCGGGACTAGCGGGAGTGGACGACAGCACAGATACGCAGTATTTT. The full variable domain, its missing parts supplied by reference TRBV5-1 and TRBJ2-3, is KAGVTQTPRYLIKTRGQQVTLSCSPISGHRSVSWYQQTPGQGLQFLFEYFSETQRNKGNFPGRFSGRQFSNSRSEMNVSTLELGDSALYLCASSPGLAGVDDSTDTQYFGPGTRLTVL.

J is TRBJ2-5 and V is TRBV5-1, with D possibly matching TRBD1 (6 bases). Trimming cost V 3 bases and J 1 base, with 7 bases left between them. Germline V gives CDR1 SGHRS, CDR2 YFSETQ. The CDR3 has 13 amino acids. The CDR3 bases are TGCGCCAGCAGCTGGGACATCCAAGAGACCCAGTACTTC. The encoded protein is CASSWDIQETQYF.

CDR3 bases: TGTGCCAGCAGCGGGACAACCTACGAGCAGTACTTC. The encoded protein is CASSGTTYEQYF. The chain recombines TRBV21-1 with TRBJ2-7; the D segment call TRBD1 is taken from the table without a DNA check. TRBV21-1 is described as a pseudogene. This CDR3 contains 12 residues.

J is TRBJ2-6 and V is TRBV5-4; the match to TRBD1 covers 8 bases. Per germline, CDR1 SGHNT and CDR2 YYREEE (reference sequence). The length of the CDR3 is 17 residues. V dropped 4 bases and J dropped 2; count of bases not matched to a gene: 8. CDR3 amino acids: CASSLGQGPTGANVLTF. The CDR3 nucleotides read TGTGCCAGCAGCCTTGGACAGGGCCCTACTGGGGCCAACGTCCTGACTTTC.

This clone was picked up one time. DNA of the CDR3: TGTGCCAGCAGCTTAGGCGGGACAGGGGATGAAAAACTGTTTTTT. It translates to CASSLGGTGDEKLFF. The V and J genes are TRBV7-2 and TRBJ1-4; the match to TRBD1 covers 10 bases. The V gene end was trimmed by 1 base and the J gene end by 6 bases; junction bases not matched to a gene: 2. Germline CDR1 reads SGHTA; CDR2 reads FQGNSA. The CDR3 contains 15 residues.

V gene TRBV27 combines with J gene TRBJ2-1; perhaps TRBD1 as D (6 bases). The CDR3 runs to 14 residues. CDR1 is MNHEY and CDR2 is SMNVEV in the germline V gene (reference sequence). Trimming removed 4 bases from V and 2 bases from J, with 9 bases in between. Here the CDR3 reads CASSSRGTYNEQFF. CDR3 DNA: TGTGCCAGCAGTTCCAGGGGAACCTACAATGAGCAGTTCTTC.

CDR3 loop: CASSRTSGVQETQYF. CDR3 in DNA: TGTGCCAGCTCACGGACTAGCGGGGTCCAAGAGACCCAGTACTTC. This sequence joins TRBV18 and TRBJ2-5, with 12 bases that match TRBD2. The CDR3 loop spans 15 amino acids. Germline CDR1 is KGHSH and CDR2 is LQKENI. V trimming: 4 bases; J trimming: 1 base; junction bases outside the gene matches: 1.

The V and J genes are TRBV5-4 and TRBJ1-1; TRBD1 agrees at 8 bases. CDR3 length equals 16 residues. J gave up 1 base and V 1 base, and 6 bases lay outside the gene matches. Germline CDR1 is SGHNT and CDR2 is YYREEE (reference sequence). CDR3 sequence reads: CASSLPRGTGNTEAFF. CDR3 in DNA: TGTGCCAGCAGCTTGCCAAGAGGGACAGGGAACACTGAAGCTTTCTTT.